These T cell receptor beta chains were read from a single sample in a study of blood T cell repertoires in COVID-19. The data were produced by immunoSEQ multiplex PCR, yet TCRdb's version contains in-frame clones alone and is incomplete. The data hold 300,000 or so clones, with around nine tenths observed a single time. The sequenced sample consisted of peripheral blood. All receptors come from a man in his forties or fifties with active or convalescent COVID-19. Each CDR3 is given with its conserved first and last residue. D genes are given only for firm matches. Some rows mark clone size as missing; the rest say once, few, many or name a class of expanded clone.

>TRBJ2-5|.|14|TRBV28|.
TGTGCCAGCAGTCCTTCTGCAGGGGGGGAGACCCAGTACTTC
CASSPSAGGETQYF
>TRBJ1-2|.|15|TRBV27|TRBD1
TGTGCCAGCAGTTTAACTCCCGGGACAGGGAACGGACAGGCCTTC
CASSLTPGTGNGQAF
>TRBJ2-5|.|11|TRBV19|.
TGTGCCAGTATGTGGCGGGAGACCCAGTACTTC
CASMWRETQYF
>TRBJ1-1|.|13|TRBV14|.
TGTGCCAGCAGTCAGACCCGGGGCACTGAAGCTTTCTTT
CASSQTRGTEAFF
>TRBJ2-7|.|16|TRBV6-5|TRBD2
TGTGCCAGCAGTTACTCATGGCGGGGGGGCGGTTACGAGCAGTACTTC
CASSYSWRGGGYEQYF
>TRBJ1-3|.|12|TRBV2|.
TGTGCCAGCGGGGGGTCTGGAAACACCATATATTTT
CASGGSGNTIYF
>TRBJ2-7|.|16|TRBV6-2/TRBV6-3|.
TGTGCCAGCAGTTACTCCCCGGGACTGCCGACCTACGAGCAGTACTTC
CASSYSPGLPTYEQYF
>TRBJ2-7|.|15|TRBV18|TRBD1
TGTGCCAGCTCCCCGATTCGGGGCAGGGGGACCGAGCAGTACTTC
CASSPIRGRGTEQYF
>TRBJ2-3|.|13|TRBV27|.
TGTGCCAGGCATAGAGGACACACAGATACGCAGTATTTT
CARHRGHTDTQYF
>TRBJ2-1|.|14|TRBV9|.
TGTGCCAGCAGCGTAGAAACTAGTTACAATGAGCAGTTCTTC
CASSVETSYNEQFF
>TRBJ1-1|.|18|TRBV19|TRBD1
TGTGCCAGTAGTATAGGAGGGGGTCGACAGGGGGCCGGCACTGAAGCTTTCTTT
CASSIGGGRQGAGTEAFF
>TRBJ1-1|.|15|TRBV6-5|TRBD1
TGTGCCAGCAGACCCGGGACAGGGAAATACACTGAAGCTTTCTTT
CASRPGTGKYTEAFF
>TRBJ1-2|.|14|TRBV6-5|.
TGTGCCAGCAGTACGAGTTGGAGGGCCTATGGCTACACCTTC
CASSTSWRAYGYTF
>TRBJ2-1|.|15|TRBV19|.
TGTGCCAGTACCGAGACAGGATACTCCTACAATGAGCAGTTCTTC
CASTETGYSYNEQFF
>TRBJ2-7|.|13|TRBV5-4|TRBD1
TGTGCCAGCAGCTCACAGGGGCCCTACGAGCAGTACTTC
CASSSQGPYEQYF
>TRBJ1-1|.|13|TRBV5-4|.
TGTGCCAGCAGCTCGGGGATGAACACTGAAGCTTTCTTT
CASSSGMNTEAFF
>TRBJ1-2|.|11|TRBV7-9|.
TGTGCCAGCAGCTTAAATAGTGGCTACACCTTC
CASSLNSGYTF
>TRBJ1-2|.|13|TRBV6-5|.
TGTGCCAGCAGTTACGTCCCGGGGAATGGCTACACCTTC
CASSYVPGNGYTF
>TRBJ2-5|.|14|TRBV6-5|TRBD1
TGTGCCAGCAGACCGACAGGGTACCAAGAGACCCAGTACTTC
CASRPTGYQETQYF
>TRBJ1-6|.|14|TRBV19|TRBD1
TGTGCCAGTAGAACCCGGGACAGGGAATCACCCCTCCACTTT
CASRTRDRESPLHF
>TRBJ2-2|once|15|TRBV30|TRBD2
TGTGCCTGGAGTCTTGGGACTAGCGGGACCGGGGAGCTGTTTTTT
CAWSLGTSGTGELFF
>TRBJ2-1|.|15|TRBV7-9|TRBD1
TGTGCCAGCAGCCGCCGACAGGGGGAATACAATGAGCAGTTCTTC
CASSRRQGEYNEQFF
>TRBJ2-7|.|17|TRBV7-2|TRBD1
TGTGCCAGCAGCTTCGGGACAGGTTACCCTTCCTCCTACGAGCAGTACTTC
CASSFGTGYPSSYEQYF
>TRBJ1-6|.|15|TRBV6-5|TRBD1
TGTGCCAGCAGTTACTCGGGACAGCAAAATTCACCCCTCCACTTT
CASSYSGQQNSPLHF
>TRBJ2-5|.|14|TRBV7-9|TRBD2
TGTGCCAGCAGCCAACTAGCGGCCCAAGAGACCCAGTACTTC
CASSQLAAQETQYF
>TRBJ1-1|.|13|TRBV2|.
TGTGCCAGCAGGGGCAGCTTGAACACTGAAGCTTTCTTT
CASRGSLNTEAFF
>TRBJ2-7|.|14|TRBV6-6|TRBD1
TGTGCCAGCAGTTCCGGGACAGGGGGCCACGAGCAGTACTTC
CASSSGTGGHEQYF
>TRBJ2-7|.|12|TRBV19|.
TGTGCCAGCTCCCCCCCCCTAGGCGAGCAGTACTTC
CASSPPLGEQYF
>TRBJ2-7|.|10|TRBV20-1|.
TGCAGTGCTAGAGATCTAGAGCAGTACTTC
CSARDLEQYF
>TRBJ2-7|once|16|TRBV7-6|.
TGTGCCAGCAGCCCCCAGACAGGAGTGGGACCCTACGAGCAGTACTTC
CASSPQTGVGPYEQYF
>TRBJ1-2|.|15|TRBV7-2|TRBD1
TGTGCCAGCAGCTCTTCCTCAGGGGGCGGATATGGCTACACCTTC
CASSSSSGGGYGYTF
>TRBJ1-3|once|17|TRBV5-1|.
TGCGCCAGCAGCTTGGCCGCAGGGACTCTCTCTGGAAACACCATATATTTT
CASSLAAGTLSGNTIYF
>TRBJ2-5|.|15|TRBV7-9|TRBD2
TGTGCCAGCAGCTTAGAGGGACTAGCGGGAGGGACCCAGTACTTC
CASSLEGLAGGTQYF
>TRBJ2-1|.|16|TRBV27|TRBD2
TGTGCCAGCAGTTCGGGGTGGGAGCGGGGTGACAATGAGCAGTTCTTC
CASSSGWERGDNEQFF
>TRBJ2-3|.|12|TRBV7-3|.
TGTGCCAGCGGCAAGGGGGCAGATACGCAGTATTTT
CASGKGADTQYF
>TRBJ1-2|.|14|TRBV28|TRBD1
TGTGCCAGCAGGTCGACAGGGTATAGCGATGGCTACACCTTC
CASRSTGYSDGYTF